These T cell receptor beta chains were read from a single sample in a study of blood T cells in healthy people across ages. One entry per CDR3 protein, called by TCRdb with MiXCR from the 5' RACE reads. The sample holds 700,000 to 900,000 distinct CDR3 sequences, about 53% seen once. Sequencing input: blood. These receptors all come from an elderly man in good health. Both conserved end residues are part of each CDR3. Fields, in order: CDR3 protein, CDR3 DNA, clone size, D gene, J gene, V gene. D genes are given only for firm matches. Rows give clone size only sometimes, using once, few, many, or a class for an expanded clone.

cdr3_aa: CASSHRVVGTEAFF
cdr3_nt: TGTGCCAGCAGCCATCGGGTAGTGGGCACTGAAGCTTTCTTT
clone_size: -
d_call: -
j_call: TRBJ1-1
v_call: TRBV14

cdr3_aa: CASSLTRRRYAYF
cdr3_nt: TGTGCCAGCAGCTTAACTAGACGCAGATACGCGTATTTT
clone_size: -
d_call: -
j_call: TRBJ2-3
v_call: TRBV7-2

cdr3_aa: CASNLRDRVYNEQFF
cdr3_nt: TGTGCCAGCAACCTCCGGGACAGGGTCTACAATGAGCAGTTCTTC
clone_size: few
d_call: TRBD1
j_call: TRBJ2-1
v_call: TRBV12-3/TRBV12-4

cdr3_aa: CASSKGQGGNIQYF
cdr3_nt: TGTGCCAGCAGTAAGGGACAGGGGGGAAACATTCAGTACTTC
clone_size: -
d_call: TRBD1
j_call: TRBJ2-4
v_call: TRBV6-6

cdr3_aa: CASSLGHLGETQYF
cdr3_nt: TGTGCCAGCAGTTTGGGCCACCTAGGCGAGACCCAGTACTTC
clone_size: -
d_call: -
j_call: TRBJ2-5
v_call: TRBV12-3/TRBV12-4

cdr3_aa: CASSYSLAGASQGYNEQFF
cdr3_nt: TGTGCCAGCAGCTACTCGCTAGCGGGAGCCTCCCAAGGCTACAATGAGCAGTTCTTC
clone_size: -
d_call: TRBD2
j_call: TRBJ2-1
v_call: TRBV7-9

cdr3_aa: CSASPGQYSNQPQHF
cdr3_nt: TGCAGTGCTAGTCCCGGACAGTATAGCAATCAGCCCCAGCATTTT
clone_size: -
d_call: -
j_call: TRBJ1-5
v_call: TRBV20-1

cdr3_aa: CSVGGVERGGLYYGYTF
cdr3_nt: TGCAGCGTTGGAGGTGTGGAAAGAGGGGGCTTGTACTATGGCTACACCTTC
clone_size: -
d_call: TRBD1
j_call: TRBJ1-2
v_call: TRBV29-1

cdr3_aa: CASSLAQQRESHEQFF
cdr3_nt: TGTGCCAGCAGCTTAGCGCAACAGCGGGAGAGTCATGAGCAGTTCTTC
clone_size: -
d_call: TRBD2
j_call: TRBJ2-1
v_call: TRBV7-2

cdr3_aa: CASLTSPGGTDTQYF
cdr3_nt: TGTGCCTCCTTGACTAGCCCCGGGGGGACAGATACGCAGTATTTT
clone_size: -
d_call: TRBD2
j_call: TRBJ2-3
v_call: TRBV2

cdr3_aa: CSVVGRGSYNEQFF
cdr3_nt: TGCAGCGTTGTCGGGAGGGGGTCCTACAATGAGCAGTTCTTC
clone_size: -
d_call: TRBD2
j_call: TRBJ2-1
v_call: TRBV29-1

cdr3_aa: CASSPPGGGNQPQHF
cdr3_nt: TGTGCCAGCAGTCCTCCAGGGGGAGGCAATCAGCCCCAGCATTTT
clone_size: once
d_call: TRBD1
j_call: TRBJ1-5
v_call: TRBV28

cdr3_aa: CATSKGGLTYTQYF
cdr3_nt: TGTGCCACCAGCAAAGGGGGCCTCACATATACGCAGTATTTT
clone_size: -
d_call: TRBD1
j_call: TRBJ2-3
v_call: TRBV15

cdr3_aa: CASSLVRTEGNEQFF
cdr3_nt: TGTGCCAGCAGCTTAGTTAGGACTGAGGGCAATGAGCAGTTCTTC
clone_size: -
d_call: -
j_call: TRBJ2-1
v_call: TRBV7-2

cdr3_aa: CASSSPLGQVMDNEQFF
cdr3_nt: TGTGCCAGCAGCTCCCCATTAGGGCAGGTCATGGACAATGAGCAGTTCTTC
clone_size: once
d_call: -
j_call: TRBJ2-1
v_call: TRBV7-2

cdr3_aa: CAISRELVDNQPQHF
cdr3_nt: TGTGCCATCAGCCGAGAGTTGGTAGACAATCAGCCCCAGCATTTT
clone_size: few
d_call: -
j_call: TRBJ1-5
v_call: TRBV10-3

cdr3_aa: CATSGRGRSYNEQFF
cdr3_nt: TGTGCCACCAGTGGAAGGGGGAGGTCCTACAATGAGCAGTTCTTC
clone_size: -
d_call: -
j_call: TRBJ2-1
v_call: TRBV24-1

cdr3_aa: CSVLLVAGRGVEAFF
cdr3_nt: TGCAGCGTCCTTCTAGTGGCAGGTCGAGGGGTTGAAGCTTTCTTT
clone_size: -
d_call: -
j_call: TRBJ1-1
v_call: TRBV29-1

cdr3_aa: CASSQDAGDNSPLHF
cdr3_nt: TGTGCCAGCAGCCAAGACGCAGGGGATAATTCACCCCTCCACTTT
clone_size: -
d_call: -
j_call: TRBJ1-6
v_call: TRBV4-2